A single sample is the source of the 4 T cell receptor beta chains below, sequenced in a study of early T cells in non-severe SARS-CoV-2 infection. Each CDR3 protein is one row after TCRdb ran MiXCR on the 5' RACE reads. The data hold 30,000 or so distinct CDR3 sequences, with roughly 6.1% observed a single time. Sequencing was carried out using whole blood. Receptors were obtained from an adult who was a healthcare worker with PCR-confirmed SARS-CoV-2 infection or an uninfected control (not recorded which).

At least ten counts were recorded for this clonotype. V and J are TRBV5-4 and TRBJ2-3, with 7 bases matching TRBD1. This CDR3 is 16 amino acids long. Trimming removed 2 bases from V and 1 base from J; junction bases left unmatched: 7. The germline V gene encodes CDR1 SGHNT and CDR2 YYREEE (reference sequence). The CDR3 coding sequence is TGTGCCAGCAGCTTTAGGACAGGAGGTGGCACAGATACGCAGTATTTT. Its translation: CASSFRTGGGTDTQYF.

The table lists this clonotype with many counts. The J gene is TRBJ2-1, the V gene TRBV4-1; D call uncertain. Trimming shortened V by 2 bases and J by 4 bases, and 6 bases separated the two germline ends. From germline, CDR1 is MGHRA and CDR2 YSYEKL. The CDR3 has 13 residues. This chain's CDR3 is CASSQPGYNEQFF. The CDR3 DNA reads TGCGCCAGCAGCCAACCTGGATACAATGAGCAGTTCTTC.

The sample holds many counts of this clonotype. The gene calls are TRBV7-9 and TRBJ2-7; TRBD1 might be the D (5 bases). With 4 bases removed from V and 7 bases from J, the gap between germline ends came to 23 bases. CDR3 length equals 16 residues. The germline V gene encodes CDR1 SEHNR and CDR2 FQNEAQ (reference sequence). CDR3 loop: CASSSVLGQGETEQYF. CDR3 bases: TGTGCCAGCAGCTCCGTCCTCGGTCAGGGTGAGACGGAGCAGTACTTC.

V and J are TRBV10-1 and TRBJ2-1; TRBD1 matches 10 bases. V was pared by 7 bases and J by 6 bases, with 6 bases of the junction left unmatched. This CDR3 spans 14 amino acids. The germline CDR1 and CDR2 sequences are WNHNN and SYGVQD (reference sequence). The CDR3 spells CASTGTGEGNEQFF. CDR3 coding DNA: TGCGCCAGCACCGGGACAGGGGAGGGCAATGAGCAGTTCTTC.